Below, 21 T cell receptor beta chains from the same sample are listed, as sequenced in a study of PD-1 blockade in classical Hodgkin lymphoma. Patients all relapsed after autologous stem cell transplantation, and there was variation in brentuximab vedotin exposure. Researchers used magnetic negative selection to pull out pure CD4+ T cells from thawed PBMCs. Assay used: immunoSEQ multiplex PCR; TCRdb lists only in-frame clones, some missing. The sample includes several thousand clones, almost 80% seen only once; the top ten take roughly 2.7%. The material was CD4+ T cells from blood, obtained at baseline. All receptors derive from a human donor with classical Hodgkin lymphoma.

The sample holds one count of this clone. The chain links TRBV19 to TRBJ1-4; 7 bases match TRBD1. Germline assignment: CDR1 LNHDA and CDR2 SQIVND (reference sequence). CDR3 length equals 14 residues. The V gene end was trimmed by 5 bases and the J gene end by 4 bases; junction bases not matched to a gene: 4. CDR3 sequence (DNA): TGTGCCAGTAGTCTACAGGGGATTAATGAAAAACTGTTTTTT. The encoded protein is CASSLQGINEKLFF. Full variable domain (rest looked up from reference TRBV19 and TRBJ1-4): DGGITQSPKYLFRKEGQNVTLSCEQNLNHDAMYWYRQDPGQGLRLIYYSQIVNDFQKGDIAEGYSVSREKKESFPLTVTSAQKNPTAFYLCASSLQGINEKLFFGSGTQLSVL.

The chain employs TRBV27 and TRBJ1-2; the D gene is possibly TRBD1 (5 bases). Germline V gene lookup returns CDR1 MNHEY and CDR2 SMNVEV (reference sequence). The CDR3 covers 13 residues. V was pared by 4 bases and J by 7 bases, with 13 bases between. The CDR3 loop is CASSSRERSGYTF. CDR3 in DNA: TGTGCCAGCAGTTCCAGGGAGCGTAGTGGCTACACCTTC.

CDR3 loop: CASSLGIGESTGYTF. The CDR3 region has the DNA TGTGCCAGCAGCTTAGGTATTGGGGAAAGTACAGGCTACACCTTC. This sequence joins TRBV7-4 and TRBJ1-2; the D is unclear. Germline CDR1 and CDR2: SGHVT and SQSDAQ. This CDR3 spans 15 amino acids. V was cut by 1 base and J by 8 bases, with 17 bases left in between. Complete variable domain (other parts from reference TRBV7-4 and TRBJ1-2): GAGVSQSPRYKVAKRGRDVALRCDSISGHVTLYWYRQTLGQGSEVLTYSQSDAQRDKSGRPSGRFSAERPERSVSTLKIQRTEQGDSAVYLCASSLGIGESTGYTFGSGTRLTVV.

CDR3 amino acids: CASSFKGQGNTEAFF. Written as DNA, the CDR3 is TGTGCCAGCAGCTTTAAGGGACAGGGGAACACTGAAGCTTTCTTT. V and J are TRBV5-4 and TRBJ1-1; 9 bases map to TRBD1. The CDR3 is made up of 15 amino acids. The trim removed 2 bases at V and 1 base at J, leaving 3 bases unmatched. CDR1 is SGHNT and CDR2 is YYREEE in the germline V gene (reference sequence).

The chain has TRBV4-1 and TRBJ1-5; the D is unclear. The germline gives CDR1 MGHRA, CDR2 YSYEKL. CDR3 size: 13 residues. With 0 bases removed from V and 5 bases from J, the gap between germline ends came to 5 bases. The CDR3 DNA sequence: TGCGCCAGCAGCCAAGAGAGGGATCAGCCCCAGCATTTT. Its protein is CASSQERDQPQHF.

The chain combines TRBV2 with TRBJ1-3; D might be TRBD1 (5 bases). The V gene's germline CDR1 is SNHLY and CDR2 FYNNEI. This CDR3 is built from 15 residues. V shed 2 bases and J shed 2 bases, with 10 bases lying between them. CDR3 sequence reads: CASSEQGVTGNTIYF. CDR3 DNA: TGTGCCAGCAGTGAACAGGGAGTAACTGGAAACACCATATATTTT.

The CDR3 DNA follows: TGCGCCAGCAGCCCCGAATCGGGGGGGTCACCCCTCCACTTT. This codes for CASSPESGGSPLHF. The chain links TRBV4-1 to TRBJ1-6; TRBD1 is a possible D gene (5 bases). There are 14 residues in the CDR3. V lost 4 bases, J lost 10 bases, and 14 bases lay in between. The germline V gene encodes CDR1 MGHRA and CDR2 YSYEKL.

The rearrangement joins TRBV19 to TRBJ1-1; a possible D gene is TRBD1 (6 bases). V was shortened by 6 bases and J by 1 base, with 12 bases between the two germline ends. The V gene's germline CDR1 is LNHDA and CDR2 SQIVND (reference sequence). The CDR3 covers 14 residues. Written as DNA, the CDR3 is TGTGCCAGTAGCCCCGTGGGGGCGAACACTGAAGCTTTCTTT. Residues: CASSPVGANTEAFF.

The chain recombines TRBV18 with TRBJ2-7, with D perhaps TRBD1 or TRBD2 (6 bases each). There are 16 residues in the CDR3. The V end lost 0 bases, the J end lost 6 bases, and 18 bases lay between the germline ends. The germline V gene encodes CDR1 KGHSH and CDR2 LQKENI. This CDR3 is CASSPPSGEKGGEQYF. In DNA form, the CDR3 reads TGTGCCAGCTCACCACCGTCGGGGGAGAAAGGGGGCGAGCAGTACTTC.

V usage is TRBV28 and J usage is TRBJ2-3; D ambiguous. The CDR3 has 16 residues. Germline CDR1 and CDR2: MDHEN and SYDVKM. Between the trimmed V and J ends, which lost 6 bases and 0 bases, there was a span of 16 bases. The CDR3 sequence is CASSPLEVGSTDTQYF. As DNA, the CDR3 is TGTGCCAGCAGCCCGCTTGAGGTGGGGAGCACAGATACGCAGTATTTT.

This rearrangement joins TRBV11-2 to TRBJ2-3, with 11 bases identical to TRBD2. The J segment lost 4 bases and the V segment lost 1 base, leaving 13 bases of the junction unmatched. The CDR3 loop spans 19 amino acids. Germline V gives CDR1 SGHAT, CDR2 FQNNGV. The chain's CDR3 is CASSLVGISGRAGADTQYF. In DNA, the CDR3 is TGTGCCAGCAGCTTAGTTGGGATTAGCGGGAGGGCCGGAGCAGATACGCAGTATTTT.

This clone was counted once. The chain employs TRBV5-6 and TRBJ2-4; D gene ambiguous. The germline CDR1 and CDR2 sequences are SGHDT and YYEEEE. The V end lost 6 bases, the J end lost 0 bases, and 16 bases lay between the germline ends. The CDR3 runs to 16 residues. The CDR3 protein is CASTRRLEIAKNIQYF. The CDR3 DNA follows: TGTGCCAGCACCCGCCGACTGGAAATAGCCAAAAACATTCAGTACTTC.

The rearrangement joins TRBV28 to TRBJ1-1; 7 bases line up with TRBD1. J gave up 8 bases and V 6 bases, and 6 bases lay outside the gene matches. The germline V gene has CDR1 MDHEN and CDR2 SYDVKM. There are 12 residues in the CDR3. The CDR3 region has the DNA TGTGCCAGCAGAGCGGGACAGCCAGAAGCTTTCTTT. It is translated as CASRAGQPEAFF.

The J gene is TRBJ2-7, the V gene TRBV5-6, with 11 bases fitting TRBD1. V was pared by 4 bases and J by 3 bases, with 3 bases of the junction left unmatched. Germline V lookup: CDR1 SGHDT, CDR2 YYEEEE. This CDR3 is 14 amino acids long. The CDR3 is CASSRGTGGYEQYF. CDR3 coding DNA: TGTGCCAGCAGCCGCGGGACAGGGGGCTACGAGCAGTACTTC.

The CDR3 sequence: CASSLGQGRSSGANVLTF. CDR3 DNA: TGTGCCAGCAGCCTCGGACAGGGAAGGAGCTCTGGGGCCAACGTCCTGACTTTC. This chain links TRBV5-8 with TRBJ2-6, with 8 bases aligning to TRBD1. Germline V CDR1 and CDR2: SGHTS, YDEGEE. Trimming cost V 4 bases and J 0 bases; bases outside gene matches: 9. The CDR3 is 18 amino acids. Full variable domain (outside the CDR3, taken from reference TRBV5-8 and TRBJ2-6): EAGVTQSPTHLIKTRGQQATLRCSPISGHTSVYWYQQALGLGLQFLLWYDEGEERNRGNFPPRFSGRQFPNYSSELNVNALELEDSALYLCASSLGQGRSSGANVLTFGAGSRLTVL.

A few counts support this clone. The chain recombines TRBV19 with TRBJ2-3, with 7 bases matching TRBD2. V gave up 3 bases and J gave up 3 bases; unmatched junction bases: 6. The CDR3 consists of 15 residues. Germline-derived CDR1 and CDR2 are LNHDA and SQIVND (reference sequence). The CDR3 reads CASSIGGIGTDTQYF. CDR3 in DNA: TGTGCCAGTAGTATCGGGGGGATAGGGACAGATACGCAGTATTTT.

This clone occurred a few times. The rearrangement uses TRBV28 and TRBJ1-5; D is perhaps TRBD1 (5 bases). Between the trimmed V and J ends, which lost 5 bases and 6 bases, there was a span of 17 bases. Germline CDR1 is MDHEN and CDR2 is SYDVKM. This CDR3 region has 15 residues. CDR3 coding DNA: TGTGCCAGCAGTACAATGGGGGTTAGTGCTCAGCCCCAGCATTTT. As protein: CASSTMGVSAQPQHF. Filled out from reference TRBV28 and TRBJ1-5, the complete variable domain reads DVKVTQSSRYLVKRTGEKVFLECVQDMDHENMFWYRQDPGLGLRLIYFSYDVKMKEKGDIPEGYSVSREKKERFSLILESASTNQTSMYLCASSTMGVSAQPQHFGDGTRLSIL.

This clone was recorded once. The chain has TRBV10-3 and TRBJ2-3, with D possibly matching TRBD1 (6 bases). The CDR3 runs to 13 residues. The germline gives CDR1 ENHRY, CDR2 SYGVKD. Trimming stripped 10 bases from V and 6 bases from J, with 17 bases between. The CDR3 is CATASGQTDTQYF. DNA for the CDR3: TGTGCCACGGCGAGCGGACAGACGGATACGCAGTATTTT.

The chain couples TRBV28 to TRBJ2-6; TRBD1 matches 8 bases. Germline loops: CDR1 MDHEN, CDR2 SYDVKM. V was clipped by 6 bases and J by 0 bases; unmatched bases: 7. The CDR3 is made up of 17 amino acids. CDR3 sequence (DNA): TGTGCCAGCAGCTCGGACAGGGCAGTCTCTGGGGCCAACGTCCTGACTTTC. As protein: CASSSDRAVSGANVLTF. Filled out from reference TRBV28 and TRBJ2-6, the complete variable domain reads DVKVTQSSRYLVKRTGEKVFLECVQDMDHENMFWYRQDPGLGLRLIYFSYDVKMKEKGDIPEGYSVSREKKERFSLILESASTNQTSMYLCASSSDRAVSGANVLTFGAGSRLTVL.

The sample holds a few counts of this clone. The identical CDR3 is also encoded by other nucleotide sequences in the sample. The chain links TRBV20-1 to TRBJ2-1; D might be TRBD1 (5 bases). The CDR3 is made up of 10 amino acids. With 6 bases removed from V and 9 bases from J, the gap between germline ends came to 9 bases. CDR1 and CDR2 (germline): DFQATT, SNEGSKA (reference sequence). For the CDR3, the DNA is TGCAGTGCAGGGGTGGGTGAGCAGTTCTTC. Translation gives CSAGVGEQFF.

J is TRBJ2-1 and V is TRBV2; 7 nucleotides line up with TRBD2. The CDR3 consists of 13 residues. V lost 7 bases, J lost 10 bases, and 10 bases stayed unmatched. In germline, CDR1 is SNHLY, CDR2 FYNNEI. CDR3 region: CASIGAGKGEQFF. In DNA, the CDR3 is TGTGCCAGCATAGGAGCGGGAAAGGGGGAGCAGTTCTTC.